Sequencing of this T cell receptor beta chain was carried out in a study of identical twins. Findings and caveats of the study: Where out-of-frame alpha sequences were twin-shared, they showed excess low generation probability.

After template switching added a universal primer site, the resulting cDNA carried unique molecular identifiers. Via MiXCR, TCRdb re-called the 5' RACE reads, giving one row per CDR3 protein. Among 450,000 or so distinct CDR3 sequences listed, roughly an eighth were seen once. Germline CDR1 DFQATT, CDR2 SNEGSKA (reference sequence). The CDR3 consists of 13 residues. V was shortened by 1 base and J by 7 bases, with 11 bases between the two germline ends. Each donor was a healthy Caucasian. At least ten counts were recorded for this clonotype. Its antigen is not known. The data also belong to a second study, concerning yellow fever vaccine responses in identical twins.

The chain links TRBV20-1 to TRBJ1-5; D may be TRBD1 (5 bases). The sequenced sample was CD4+ T cells sorted from blood. This receptor was obtained from a woman aged 18-29 years in good health. The CDR3 sequence: CSARASPGQPQHF. DNA for the CDR3: TGCAGTGCTAGAGCCTCACCAGGGCAGCCCCAGCATTTT.